This is a list of T cell receptor beta chains from one sample in a study of blood T cell repertoires in COVID-19. Some clones are missing from TCRdb's copy, which holds only in-frame ones; the method was immunoSEQ multiplex PCR. The profile shows under 200,000 clones, over 80% of them singletons. Sequenced input: peripheral blood. Receptor source: an older woman with acute or convalescent COVID-19. CDR3s leave out the opening cysteine and the closing phenylalanine or tryptophan.

cdr3_length | j_call | v_call | cdr3_aa
14 | TRBJ2-2 | TRBV10-3 | AISEASGAYTGELF
13 | TRBJ2-7 | TRBV15 | ATSSGTGISYEQY
12 | TRBJ1-1 | TRBV5-1 | ASREGGRNTEAF
14 | TRBJ2-5 | TRBV11-2 | ASSSGWTGLQETQY
13 | TRBJ1-2 | TRBV10-3 | AISEWGTENYGYT
14 | TRBJ2-1 | TRBV24-1 | ATSDSGGGAYNEQF
16 | TRBJ2-2 | TRBV27 | ASSRGLAGAADTGELF
12 | TRBJ2-2 | TRBV19 | ASSPGQGPGELF
14 | TRBJ1-2 | TRBV10-1 | ASKFLRDRVNYGYT
14 | TRBJ2-7 | TRBV5-6 | ASSLAGQAPSYEQY
12 | TRBJ2-7 | TRBV4-3 | ASSHLGQSYEQY
14 | TRBJ2-3 | TRBV6-1 | ASSQDPRALGDTQY
13 | TRBJ2-7 | TRBV7-8 | ASSLTSGGAYEQY
11 | TRBJ1-2 | TRBV29-1 | SVDRGPLYGYT
9 | TRBJ2-5 | TRBV30 | AWSPRGTQY
9 | TRBJ1-2 | TRBV6-2/TRBV6-3 | ASSQLVGYT
16 | TRBJ2-3 | TRBV5-1 | ASSTDFSSGGNTDTQY
17 | TRBJ1-4 | TRBV3-1/TRBV3-2 | ASSTTRTGPLATNEKLF
12 | TRBJ1-2 | TRBV6-5 | ASRGRQGSYGYT
10 | TRBJ2-7 | TRBV21-1 | ASSPRTVEQY
11 | TRBJ2-1 | TRBV9 | ASSTHRDNEQF
12 | TRBJ2-7 | TRBV6-5 | ASSFGQGPYEQY
13 | TRBJ2-5 | TRBV11-2 | ASSLAQGWQETQY
13 | TRBJ2-7 | TRBV7-2 | ASSLGAGGPYEQY
13 | TRBJ1-2 | TRBV2 | ASSEGGQLIYGYT
10 | TRBJ2-7 | TRBV19 | ASSIGTGIVY
14 | TRBJ1-2 | TRBV9 | ASSAILGQGGDGYT
14 | TRBJ2-1 | TRBV5-3 | ARSFEGDVYYNEQF
13 | TRBJ2-7 | TRBV5-1 | ASSLRTGQSYEQY
15 | TRBJ2-3 | TRBV4-3 | ASSQGAGQPSTDTQY
13 | TRBJ1-2 | TRBV9 | ASSPTGIRNYGYT
10 | TRBJ2-3 | TRBV2 | ASSEGASTQY
13 | TRBJ2-1 | TRBV6-6 | ASSPPGQGRNEQF
15 | TRBJ1-5 | TRBV7-2 | ASSLGAGNVGNQPQH
13 | TRBJ2-5 | TRBV18 | ASSPEGEGRETQY
11 | TRBJ1-1 | TRBV5-1 | ASSGDKNTEAF
16 | TRBJ1-5 | TRBV28 | ASSLQIARDSGNQPQH